Below are 25 T cell receptor beta chains sequenced from a single sample in a study of T cell responses to AZD1222 COVID-19 vaccine. This table comes from immunoSEQ multiplex PCR, and its TCRdb copy is limited to in-frame clones, with some not included. The sample holds about 73,000 clones, about nine tenths seen once. The sample was peripheral blood, taken on day 0 of AZD1222 vaccination. The receptors originated from an adult in good health.

V and J are TRBV29-1 and TRBJ1-5; the match to TRBD1 covers 8 bases. The V gene's germline CDR1 is SQVTM and CDR2 ANQGSEA. This CDR3 comprises 13 residues. J lost 6 bases, V lost 5 bases, and 6 bases had no gene match. CDR3 bases: TGCAGCGTTCTGGACAGGGAGGGTCAGCCCCAGCATTTT. Translated, it gives CSVLDREGQPQHF. Full variable domain (rest looked up from reference TRBV29-1 and TRBJ1-5): SAVISQKPSRDICQRGTSLTIQCQVDSQVTMMFWYRQQPGQSLTLIATANQGSEATYESGFVIDKFPISRPNLTFSTLTVSNMSPEDSSIYLCSVLDREGQPQHFGDGTRLSIL.

The V gene is TRBV30, the J gene TRBJ2-5; 9 positions match TRBD1. CDR1 is GTSNPN and CDR2 is SVGIG in the germline V gene (reference sequence). The CDR3 is 13 residues long. After removal of 8 bases from V and 5 bases from J, the junction contained 9 bases not matched to a gene. CDR3 amino acids: CAGTTGGGETQYF. The CDR3 DNA follows: TGTGCCGGAACCACAGGGGGCGGGGAGACCCAGTACTTC. The entire variable domain, with the rest obtained from reference TRBV30 and TRBJ2-5, is as follows: SQTIHQWPATLVQPVGSPLSLECTVEGTSNPNLYWYRQAAGRGLQLLFYSVGIGQISSEVPQNLSASRPQDRQFILSSKKLLLSDSGFYLCAGTTGGGETQYFGPGTRLLVL.

This sequence joins TRBV7-3 and TRBJ2-3; D ambiguous. Trimming took 2 bases from V and 6 from J, leaving 9 bases between them. CDR3 length: 13 residues. Germline CDR1 reads SGHTA; CDR2 reads FQGTGA. DNA for the CDR3: TGTGCCAGCAGCTTATCCCTCTTGGATACGCAGTATTTT. It is translated as CASSLSLLDTQYF.

The chain is built from TRBV29-1 and TRBJ2-1, with 11 bases that match TRBD2. Germline CDR1 SQVTM, CDR2 ANQGSEA. The CDR3 covers 13 residues. Unmatched junction bases numbered 6, after V lost 8 bases and J lost 6 bases. Here the CDR3 DNA reads TGCAGCAGTAGCGGGAGGGCCATCAATGAGCAGTTCTTC. This sequence encodes CSSSGRAINEQFF.

Here the CDR3 DNA reads TGTGCCAGCAGCCAGAGGACTAGCGGGACTGGTCGTCGCAATGAGCAGTTCTTC. Residues: CASSQRTSGTGRRNEQFF. J is TRBJ2-1 and V is TRBV3-1 (or the pseudogene TRBV3-2); 12 bases line up with TRBD2. The CDR3 runs 18 residues. After removal of 3 bases from V and 6 bases from J, the junction contained 12 bases not matched to a gene. From germline, CDR1 is LGHDT and CDR2 YNNKEL (reference sequence).

Concerning this clone: Other DNA sequences in the sample encode the same CDR3. The chain has TRBV5-1 and TRBJ2-7; either TRBD1 or TRBD2 may fit D (5 bases each). The CDR3 is 14 residues long. The germline V gene encodes CDR1 SGHRS and CDR2 YFSETQ. Trimming shortened V by 0 bases and J by 0 bases, and 7 bases separated the two germline ends. The CDR3 sequence: CASSLGGASYEQYF. The CDR3 coding sequence is TGCGCCAGCAGCTTGGGAGGGGCCTCCTACGAGCAGTACTTC.

The chain carries TRBV10-1 and TRBJ2-7; the D gene is possibly TRBD2 (5 bases). Germline lookup yields CDR1 WNHNN and CDR2 SYGVQD (reference sequence). This CDR3 comprises 15 residues. V was shortened by 3 bases and J by 3 bases, with 15 bases between the two germline ends. The CDR3 protein is CASSENSGANYEQYF. The CDR3, as DNA: TGCGCCAGCAGTGAAAACAGCGGAGCAAACTACGAGCAGTACTTC.

The CDR3 DNA is TGTGCCTGGAGTGAGTGGGCGGGGGGACCTTACGAGCAGTACTTC. This codes for CAWSEWAGGPYEQYF. The rearrangement joins TRBV30 to TRBJ2-7; 8 bases are a match to TRBD2. The CDR3 is made up of 15 amino acids. Trimming took 1 base from V and 4 from J; bases not matched to a gene: 9. Germline CDR1 is GTSNPN and CDR2 is SVGIG (reference sequence).

The V gene is TRBV4-1, the J gene TRBJ1-5; TRBD1 matches at 8 bases. The CDR3 is 16 amino acids. Trimming took 3 bases from V and 5 from J; bases not matched to a gene: 9. Per the germline V gene, CDR1 is MGHRA and CDR2 is YSYEKL. The CDR3 sequence is CASSHRQGQGDQPQHF. The CDR3 nucleotides read TGCGCCAGCAGCCACCGTCAAGGACAGGGTGATCAGCCCCAGCATTTT.

This clone occurred a few times. Other DNA sequences in this sample translate to the same CDR3. J is TRBJ2-3 and V is TRBV6-4; 11 bases line up with TRBD2. Germline V gene sequence: CDR1 MRHNA, CDR2 SNTAGT. Trimming took 4 bases from V and 1 from J; bases not matched to a gene: 1. The CDR3 is 15 residues long. The DNA for the CDR3 is TGTGCCAGCAGTGCACTAGCGGGAGGCACAGATACGCAGTATTTT. Amino acid sequence: CASSALAGGTDTQYF.

Only a few counts were recorded for this clone. The chain employs TRBV7-8 and TRBJ2-2, with D hard to call. This CDR3 contains 13 residues. Per germline, CDR1 SGHVS and CDR2 FQNEAQ. V lost 1 base to trimming and J lost 5 bases, with 5 bases between them. CDR3 region: CASSLVPTGELFF. The CDR3 nucleotides are TGTGCCAGCAGCTTAGTCCCGACCGGGGAGCTGTTTTTT.

V and J are TRBV7-2 and TRBJ2-1; perhaps D is TRBD1 or TRBD2 (5 bases each). Germline CDR1 is SGHTA and CDR2 is FQGNSA. V was pared by 5 bases and J by 9 bases, with 17 bases between. The CDR3 contains 14 residues. CDR3 residues: CASSQEGYGSEQFF. In DNA, the CDR3 is TGTGCCAGCAGCCAAGAGGGGTACGGGTCTGAGCAGTTCTTC.

This sequence joins TRBV19 and TRBJ1-5, with 9 bases matching TRBD1. The junction had 5 bases not matched to a gene; V was cut back by 6 bases and J by 2 bases. Germline-derived CDR1 and CDR2 are LNHDA and SQIVND (reference sequence). The CDR3 runs to 15 residues. In nucleotides, the CDR3 is TGTGCCAGTAGAGAACAGGGGGCCGGCAATCAGCCCCAGCATTTT. This codes for CASREQGAGNQPQHF.

This clone came up a few times. The genes are TRBV9 and TRBJ2-3, with D maybe TRBD2 (5 bases). Germline CDR1 is SGDLS and CDR2 is YYNGEE. The V end lost 3 bases, the J end lost 0 bases, and 26 bases lay between the germline ends. The length of the CDR3 is 20 residues. The CDR3 reads CASSGSIGVGGSISTDTQYF. The DNA of the CDR3 is TGTGCCAGCAGCGGAAGTATTGGCGTCGGAGGTTCAATTAGCACAGATACGCAGTATTTT.

The chain has TRBV28 and TRBJ1-4, with D maybe TRBD1 (5 bases). CDR1 and CDR2 (germline): MDHEN, SYDVKM. V lost 10 bases to trimming and J lost 7 bases, with 13 bases between them. The CDR3 spans 12 residues. The CDR3 nucleotides are TGTGCCACCGGGACGGCAGGTGAAAAACTGTTTTTT. Amino acid sequence: CATGTAGEKLFF. Based on the CDR3 plus reference TRBV28 and TRBJ1-4, the full variable domain is DVKVTQSSRYLVKRTGEKVFLECVQDMDHENMFWYRQDPGLGLRLIYFSYDVKMKEKGDIPEGYSVSREKKERFSLILESASTNQTSMYLCATGTAGEKLFFGSGTQLSVL.

The V call is TRBV3-1 (or the pseudogene TRBV3-2), the J call TRBJ2-2; D perhaps matches TRBD1 (5 bases). This CDR3 has 16 amino acids. V was trimmed by 2 bases and J by 0 bases, leaving 10 bases between them. Germline V CDR1 and CDR2: LGHDT, YNNKEL (reference sequence). CDR3 DNA: TGTGCCAGCAGCCAACTCGACAGTCCGAACACCGGGGAGCTGTTTTTT. Its protein product is CASSQLDSPNTGELFF.

The rearrangement links TRBV7-8 to TRBJ2-6; TRBD2 agrees at 13 bases. The germline V gene encodes CDR1 SGHVS and CDR2 FQNEAQ. This CDR3 comprises 21 residues. V lost 4 bases to trimming and J lost 1 base; unmatched junction nucleotides: 13. The DNA for the CDR3 is TGTGCCAGCAGCTCACCTCGATCGGAGACTAGCGGGAGGTCTGGGGCCAACGTCCTGACTTTC. This encodes CASSSPRSETSGRSGANVLTF.

The chain joins TRBV27 to TRBJ1-5; 9 bases are shared with TRBD1. V shed 1 base and J 7 bases; nucleotides not matched to a gene: 5. Germline lookup yields CDR1 MNHEY and CDR2 SMNVEV (reference sequence). This CDR3 is 15 amino acids long. The CDR3 protein is CASSLFWDRDQPQHF. CDR3 DNA: TGTGCCAGCAGTTTATTTTGGGACAGGGACCAGCCCCAGCATTTT.

This clone is categorized as medium-sized (0.01 to 0.1%). The chain links TRBV5-4 to TRBJ2-3; 7 positions match TRBD2. Germline V gene lookup returns CDR1 SGHNT and CDR2 YYREEE (reference sequence). This CDR3 is built from 16 residues. Trimming at V came to 2 bases and at J to 2 bases, leaving 8 bases not matched to a gene. The CDR3 protein is CASSFSPSGYTDTQYF. The DNA for the CDR3 is TGTGCCAGCAGCTTCTCGCCTAGCGGATACACAGATACGCAGTATTTT.

The J gene is TRBJ1-2, the V gene TRBV7-2, with a possible D match to TRBD1 (6 bases). Germline V gene lookup returns CDR1 SGHTA and CDR2 FQGNSA. Trimming stripped 5 bases from V and 6 bases from J, with 19 bases between. The CDR3 is made up of 15 amino acids. The chain's CDR3 is CASSPGRGRINGYTF. DNA of the CDR3: TGTGCCAGCAGCCCCGGGCGGGGGCGAATCAATGGCTACACCTTC.

The genes are TRBV5-4 and TRBJ2-7; perhaps TRBD1 as D (6 bases). Looked up from germline, CDR1 is SGHNT and CDR2 is YYREEE (reference sequence). CDR3 length equals 16 residues. The V and J ends lost 1 base and 0 bases respectively, with 14 bases between them. CDR3 region: CASSLSGTPSSYEQYF. The CDR3 DNA follows: TGTGCCAGCAGCTTGTCCGGGACACCGAGCTCCTACGAGCAGTACTTC.

CDR3 sequence reads: CASSLGSGPYNEQFF. Here the CDR3 DNA reads TGCGCCAGCAGCTTAGGTAGCGGACCATACAATGAGCAGTTCTTC. The rearrangement links TRBV5-1 to TRBJ2-1; possibly TRBD2 for D (6 bases). The germline CDR1 and CDR2 sequences are SGHRS and YFSETQ. CDR3 length equals 15 residues. Trimming stripped 2 bases from V and 4 bases from J, with 13 bases between.

The CDR3 reads CATSDISGLSTDTQYF. The CDR3, as DNA: TGTGCCACCAGTGACATTAGCGGACTTAGCACAGATACGCAGTATTTT. The V gene is TRBV24-1, the J gene TRBJ2-3; possibly TRBD2 for D (6 bases). Germline V gene data show CDR1 as KGHDR and CDR2 as SFDVKD. V was shortened by 4 bases and J by 0 bases, with 13 bases between the two germline ends. CDR3 length: 16 residues.

The chain links TRBV3-1 (or the pseudogene TRBV3-2) to TRBJ1-1; D perhaps matches TRBD1 (5 bases). V gave up 0 bases and J gave up 9 bases, with 11 bases separating them. The CDR3 totals 13 residues. CDR1 and CDR2 (germline): LGHDT, YNNKEL (reference sequence). Written as DNA, the CDR3 is TGTGCCAGCAGCCAAGAGGGGAACAGGAAAGCTTTCTTT. Protein product: CASSQEGNRKAFF.

The chain couples TRBV29-1 to TRBJ2-1, with TRBD2 identical over 12 bases. V trimming: 0 bases; J trimming: 7 bases; junction bases outside the gene matches: 4. Germline lookup yields CDR1 SQVTM and CDR2 ANQGSEA. This CDR3 is built from 15 residues. CDR3 in amino acids: CSVEDRLAGVNEQFF. CDR3 bases: TGCAGCGTTGAAGACCGACTAGCGGGAGTGAATGAGCAGTTCTTC.